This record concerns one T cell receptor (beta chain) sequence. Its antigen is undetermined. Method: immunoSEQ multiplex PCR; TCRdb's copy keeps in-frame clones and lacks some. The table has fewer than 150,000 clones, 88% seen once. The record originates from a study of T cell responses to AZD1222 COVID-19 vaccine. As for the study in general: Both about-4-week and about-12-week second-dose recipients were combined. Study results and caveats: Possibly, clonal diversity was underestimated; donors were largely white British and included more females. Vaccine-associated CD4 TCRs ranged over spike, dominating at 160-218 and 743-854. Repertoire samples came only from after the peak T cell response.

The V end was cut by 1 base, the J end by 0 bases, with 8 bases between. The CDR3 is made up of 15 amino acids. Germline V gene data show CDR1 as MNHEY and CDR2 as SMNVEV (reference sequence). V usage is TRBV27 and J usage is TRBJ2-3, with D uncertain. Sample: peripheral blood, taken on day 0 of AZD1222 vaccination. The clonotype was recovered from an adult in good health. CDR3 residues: CASSLWAQSTDTQYF. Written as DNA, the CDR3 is TGTGCCAGCAGTTTATGGGCTCAGAGCACAGATACGCAGTATTTT.